The T cell receptor beta chain described here comes from a study of technical replicates of blood from a few donors. Here immunoSEQ multiplex PCR was the method, and the copy in TCRdb shows in-frame clones only, minus some. Of about 79,000 clones in the sample, approximately 94% were seen once. This sequence was found in a human donor in good health. Sequencing was carried out using T cells isolated from PBMCs.

CDR3 sequence (DNA): TGTGCCAGCAGCCAAGATCGTTCGAGGACTGATGGCTACACCTTC. This encodes CASSQDRSRTDGYTF. V and J are TRBV4-2 and TRBJ1-2; unclear D gene. The V end lost 0 bases, the J end lost 6 bases, and 14 bases lay between the germline ends. Germline CDR1 is LGHNA and CDR2 is YNFKEQ. This CDR3 has 15 residues.